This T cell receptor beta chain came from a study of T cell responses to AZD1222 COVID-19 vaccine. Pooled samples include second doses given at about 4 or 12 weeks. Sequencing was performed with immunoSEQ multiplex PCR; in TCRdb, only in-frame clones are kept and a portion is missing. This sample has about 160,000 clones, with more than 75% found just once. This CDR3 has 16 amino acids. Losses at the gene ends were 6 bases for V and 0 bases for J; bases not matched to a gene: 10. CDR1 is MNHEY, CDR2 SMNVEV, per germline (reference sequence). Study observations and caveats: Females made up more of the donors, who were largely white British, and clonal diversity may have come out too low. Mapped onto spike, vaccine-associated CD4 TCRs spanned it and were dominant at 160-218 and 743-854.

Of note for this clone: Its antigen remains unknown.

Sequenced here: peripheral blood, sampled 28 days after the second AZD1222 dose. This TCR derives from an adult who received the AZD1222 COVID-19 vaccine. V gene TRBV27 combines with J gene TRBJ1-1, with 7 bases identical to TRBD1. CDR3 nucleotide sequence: TGTGCCAGCAGCCCAAGGACAGGATCCATGAACACTGAAGCTTTCTTT. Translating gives CASSPRTGSMNTEAFF.